This is a list of T cell receptor beta chains from one sample in a study of molecular identifiers for immune sequencing clone quantification. Using its own MiXCR run on the PCR reads, TCRdb lists one record per CDR3 protein. The sample contains about 630,000 distinct CDR3 sequences, about 25% of which appear only once. The source material was naive CD8+ T cells from blood, with Jurkat cell RNA spiked in. The source is a human donor in good health. Some libraries in this study had Jurkat cell RNA spiked in. The CDR3 runs from the conserved cysteine through the conserved F or W. D genes are given only for firm matches. Size tells how often a clone was seen (once, few, many) or the class of an expanded clone, and some rows leave it out.

clone_size: .
v_call: TRBV20-1
j_call: TRBJ2-5
d_call: .
cdr3_nt: TGCAGTGCTAGAGAGACTTACCAAGAGACCCAGTACTTC
cdr3_aa: CSARETYQETQYF

clone_size: few
v_call: TRBV7-9
j_call: TRBJ2-7
d_call: TRBD1
cdr3_nt: TGTGCCAGCAGCCCATCGCTGGCAGGGGGCTACAAGCAGTACTTC
cdr3_aa: CASSPSLAGGYKQYF

clone_size: many
v_call: TRBV28
j_call: TRBJ2-2
d_call: TRBD1
cdr3_nt: TGTGCCAGCAGTTCCGGGACAGCGAACACCGGGGAGCTGTTTTTT
cdr3_aa: CASSSGTANTGELFF

clone_size: many
v_call: TRBV5-6
j_call: TRBJ1-2
d_call: .
cdr3_nt: TGTGCCAGCAGCTTGAGGGCAGGATCATATGGCTACACCTTC
cdr3_aa: CASSLRAGSYGYTF

clone_size: few
v_call: TRBV9
j_call: TRBJ2-3
d_call: TRBD2
cdr3_nt: TGTGCCAGCAGCGAGGCTAGCGGGGGCTCTTTAACAGATACGCAGTATTTT
cdr3_aa: CASSEASGGSLTDTQYF

clone_size: many
v_call: TRBV29-1
j_call: TRBJ1-2
d_call: .
cdr3_nt: TGCAGCGTTGAAAGCCTGTATGGCTACACCTTC
cdr3_aa: CSVESLYGYTF

clone_size: .
v_call: TRBV19
j_call: TRBJ2-1
d_call: .
cdr3_nt: TGTGCCAGTAGTATGCCCACGGGAGCCTACAATGAGCAGTTCTTC
cdr3_aa: CASSMPTGAYNEQFF

clone_size: many
v_call: TRBV19
j_call: TRBJ1-1
d_call: .
cdr3_nt: TGTGCCAGTAGTATAGGTGGAGGGGACACTGAAGCTTTCTTT
cdr3_aa: CASSIGGGDTEAFF

clone_size: few
v_call: TRBV12-3/TRBV12-4
j_call: TRBJ2-5
d_call: TRBD2
cdr3_nt: TGTGCCAGCAGTCCGCTAATGGGAGGGGTTCAAGAGACCCAGTACTTC
cdr3_aa: CASSPLMGGVQETQYF

clone_size: .
v_call: TRBV7-6
j_call: TRBJ2-7
d_call: .
cdr3_nt: TGTGCCAGCAGCTTAGTGGAGAGGGGAGACTACGAGCAGTACTTC
cdr3_aa: CASSLVERGDYEQYF

clone_size: .
v_call: TRBV20-1
j_call: TRBJ2-3
d_call: TRBD2
cdr3_nt: TGCAGTGCTCCCGGTCTTCATATCGGGACTAGCGGGGCCTGGGGGGATACGCAGTATTTT
cdr3_aa: CSAPGLHIGTSGAWGDTQYF

clone_size: .
v_call: TRBV15
j_call: TRBJ2-1
d_call: TRBD2
cdr3_nt: TGTGCCACCAGCAGAGATCGACTAGCGGGGGTAAATGAGCAGTTCTTC
cdr3_aa: CATSRDRLAGVNEQFF

clone_size: many
v_call: TRBV25-1
j_call: TRBJ2-7
d_call: .
cdr3_nt: TGTGCCAGCAGTTGGGGGATGTACGAGCAGTACTTC
cdr3_aa: CASSWGMYEQYF

clone_size: .
v_call: TRBV19
j_call: TRBJ2-7
d_call: .
cdr3_nt: TGTGCCAGTAGTCACGGTTCCGGGACAAGAGCCTACGAGCAGTACTTC
cdr3_aa: CASSHGSGTRAYEQYF

clone_size: .
v_call: TRBV19
j_call: TRBJ1-5
d_call: .
cdr3_nt: TGTGCCGGTAGTATGGCAACTAGAAGCAATCAGCCCCAGCATTTT
cdr3_aa: CAGSMATRSNQPQHF

clone_size: many
v_call: TRBV7-2
j_call: TRBJ2-3
d_call: .
cdr3_nt: TGTGCCAGCAGCTTAGTTCAGGGGCACCTACTCACAGATACGCAGTATTTT
cdr3_aa: CASSLVQGHLLTDTQYF

clone_size: .
v_call: TRBV12-3/TRBV12-4
j_call: TRBJ2-7
d_call: .
cdr3_nt: TGTGCCAGCAGCGACGGACTGAGAATCTACGAGCAGTACTTC
cdr3_aa: CASSDGLRIYEQYF

clone_size: .
v_call: TRBV29-1
j_call: TRBJ1-1
d_call: .
cdr3_nt: TGCAGCGTAACTAATCCCGAAGCTTTCTTT
cdr3_aa: CSVTNPEAFF

clone_size: many
v_call: TRBV4-2
j_call: TRBJ2-7
d_call: .
cdr3_nt: TGTGCCAGCAGCCAATATTACGGCGGGGCCCAGAGCGAGCAGTACTTC
cdr3_aa: CASSQYYGGAQSEQYF

clone_size: many
v_call: TRBV14
j_call: TRBJ2-5
d_call: TRBD2
cdr3_nt: TGTGCCAGCAGCTTCCGACTAGCGGGCTTCCAAGAGACCCAGTACTTC
cdr3_aa: CASSFRLAGFQETQYF

clone_size: .
v_call: TRBV6-2/TRBV6-3
j_call: TRBJ2-2
d_call: TRBD1
cdr3_nt: TGTGCCAGCAGTTACATCGCAGGGGGCACCGGGGAGCTGTTTTTT
cdr3_aa: CASSYIAGGTGELFF

clone_size: few
v_call: TRBV28
j_call: TRBJ1-2
d_call: .
cdr3_nt: TGTGCCAGCAGTTGGGGACACGATAACTATGGCTACACCTTC
cdr3_aa: CASSWGHDNYGYTF

clone_size: .
v_call: TRBV7-3
j_call: TRBJ2-7
d_call: .
cdr3_nt: TGTGCCAGCAGCCCCCCTAACTCCTACGAGCAGTACTTC
cdr3_aa: CASSPPNSYEQYF